The 25 T cell receptor beta chains below were found in one sample sequenced in a study of T cell clonality in common variable immunodeficiency. Study results and caveats: Fewer deletions and N-nucleotide insertions were reportedly seen in common variable immunodeficiency TCR beta sequences.

These receptors lack a known antigen. Sequenced by immunoSEQ multiplex PCR; TCRdb stores in-frame clones only, minus some. Listed for the sample are 25,000 to 30,000 clones, none seen a single time. What was sequenced was peripheral blood mononuclear cells. The receptors were sampled from a human donor with common variable immunodeficiency.

Points on this clone: The read gets to within 3 residues of the CDR3 end, and the germline J gene fills in the rest. J is TRBJ1-1 and V is TRBV19; D is possibly TRBD1 (5 bases). In germline, CDR1 is LNHDA, CDR2 SQIVND (reference sequence). This CDR3 spans 14 amino acids. V lost 3 bases and J 5 bases, leaving 13 bases between the germline ends. CDR3 region: CASSIWGESTEAFF. The sequenced part of the CDR3 DNA is TGTGCCAGTAGTATTTGGGGGGAGAGTACTGAA.

As concerns this clone: The sequence runs out 3 residues before the end of the CDR3; the remainder is reconstructed from the germline J gene. V and J are TRBV6-1 and TRBJ1-4, with 7 bases identical to TRBD1. With V trimmed by 3 bases and J by 8 bases, 6 bases remained unmatched. CDR3 length: 14 residues. Germline CDR1 reads MNHNS; CDR2 reads SASEGT. The CDR3 is CASSETGTFEKLFF. CDR3 bases read: TGTGCCAGCAGTGAGACAGGGACGTTCGAAAAA.

On this clone itself: The DNA ends 3 residues before the CDR3 does, and the rest of the CDR3 is filled in from the germline J gene. The rearrangement uses TRBV30 and TRBJ2-1; the D gene is possibly TRBD1 (5 bases). Trimming took off 5 bases at V and 9 bases at J, with 14 bases between the two ends. Germline lookup yields CDR1 GTSNPN and CDR2 SVGIG (reference sequence). This CDR3 is built from 12 residues. The sequenced part of the CDR3 DNA is TGTGCCTGGGACGCAGACAGATTTGAG. Translated: CAWDADRFE. The entire CDR3 reads CAWDADRFEQFF. Looking up the rest from reference TRBV30 and TRBJ2-1 gives the full variable domain: SQTIHQWPATLVQPVGSPLSLECTVEGTSNPNLYWYRQAAGRGLQLLFYSVGIGQISSEVPQNLSASRPQDRQFILSSKKLLLSDSGFYLCAWDADRFEQFFGPGTRLTVL.

The table lists this clone with many counts. One end of the junction is discordant with germline, which a read error may explain. The read gets to within 3 residues of the CDR3 end, and the germline J gene fills in the rest. The chain joins TRBV7-7 to TRBJ2-1; TRBD1 might be the D (6 bases). From germline, CDR1 is SSHAT and CDR2 FNYEAQ (reference sequence). The CDR3 length is 14 residues. CDR3 DNA, as far as it was read: TGTGCTAGCAGCTTAACCCAGGGGAACAATGAG. It is translated as CASSLTQGNNE. The whole CDR3 sequence is CASSLTQGNNEQFF. Full variable domain (remainder filled in from reference TRBV7-7 and TRBJ2-1): GAGVSQSPRYKVTKRGQDVTLRCDPISSHATLYWYQQALGQGPEFLTYFNYEAQPDKSGLPSDRFSAERPEGSISTLTIQRTEQRDSAMYRCASSLTQGNNEQFFGPGTRLTVL.

As for this clone: The read is 3 residues too short to cover the CDR3 end, so that end is filled in from the germline J gene. The chain links TRBV6-2 or TRBV6-3 to TRBJ2-1; D unclear. V lost 2 bases and J lost 8, with 10 bases in between. This CDR3 has 13 residues. In germline, CDR1 is MNHEY, CDR2 SVGEGT. The CDR3 bases that were read are TGTGCCAGCAGTTACGGTTACAGCCATGAG. This encodes CASSYGYSHE. The whole CDR3 region reads CASSYGYSHEQFF.

This clone was recorded many times. The read terminates 3 residues before the CDR3 end, so the remaining end is supplied by the germline J gene. The chain combines TRBV7-2 with TRBJ2-2, with D unclear. Germline V gene data show CDR1 as SGHTA and CDR2 as FQGNSA. CDR3 length: 14 amino acids. Trimming cost V 1 base and J 1 base, with 4 bases left between them. CDR3 in amino acids: CASSLDGNTGELFF. The covered CDR3 bases are TGTGCCAGCAGCTTAGACGGGAACACCGGGGAG.

With regard to this clone: The read ends 3 residues before the CDR3 terminus; that terminus is restored from the germline J gene. V usage is TRBV19 and J usage is TRBJ2-1, with TRBD2 matching over 11 bases. Germline CDR1 LNHDA, CDR2 SQIVND (reference sequence). CDR3 size: 19 residues. The trim removed 0 bases at V and 2 bases at J, leaving 9 bases unmatched. The part of the CDR3 DNA that was read is TGTGCCAGTAGTATAGATGTGGGGTTGACTAGCGGGGCCTACAATGAG. Its translation: CASSIDVGLTSGAYNE. The full-length CDR3 reads as CASSIDVGLTSGAYNEQFF.

In regard to this clone: The CDR3 extends 3 residues past the end of the read, so its final part is completed from the germline J gene. This chain uses TRBV20-1 with TRBJ2-7, with TRBD2 identical over 9 bases. The V gene end was trimmed by 5 bases and the J gene end by 6 bases; junction bases not matched to a gene: 5. Germline V gene data show CDR1 as DFQATT and CDR2 as SNEGSKA (reference sequence). The CDR3 is made up of 12 amino acids. Here the CDR3 reads CSAPSGETEQYF. The sequenced CDR3 bases are TGCAGTGCTCCTAGCGGGGAAACCGAG.

This clone was counted many times. The read is 3 residues too short to cover the CDR3 end, so that end is filled in from the germline J gene. The rearrangement uses TRBV20-1 and TRBJ2-1, with 9 bases identical to TRBD1. This CDR3 has 13 amino acids. Germline CDR1 DFQATT, CDR2 SNEGSKA (reference sequence). Losses at the gene ends were 2 bases for V and 6 bases for J; bases not matched to a gene: 2. The CDR3 loop reads CSARSDRGNEQFF. The sequenced part of the CDR3 DNA is TGCAGTGCTAGATCGGACAGGGGCAATGAG.

In its sample, this clone is medium-sized. Sequencing ends 3 residues short of the CDR3 end; the germline J gene provides the rest. V and J are TRBV20-1 and TRBJ1-2, with 10 bases matching TRBD1. Germline values: CDR1 DFQATT, CDR2 SNEGSKA (reference sequence). The V and J ends lost 5 bases and 5 bases, in that order; junction bases with no gene match: 14. The CDR3 loop spans 16 amino acids. The DNA read from the CDR3 is TGCAGTGCTGGGCAGGGGGGGACAGGGGAACGATATGGC. Its translation is CSAGQGGTGERYG. The entire CDR3 protein reads CSAGQGGTGERYGYTF.

This clone was detected ten times or more. Read sequence stops 3 residues before the CDR3 end, and the germline J gene provides the missing end. V gene TRBV19 combines with J gene TRBJ2-7; 7 positions match TRBD1. Germline trimming cut 4 bases from V and 5 bases from J; bases unmatched to any gene: 5. Per germline, CDR1 LNHDA and CDR2 SQIVND (reference sequence). CDR3 size: 13 residues. Incomplete CDR3 DNA: TGTGCCAGTAGTACAGGGGGACCTGACGAG. Its translation is CASSTGGPDE. The full CDR3 protein reads CASSTGGPDEQYF.

This clone was observed many times. The sequence runs out 3 residues before the end of the CDR3; the remainder is reconstructed from the germline J gene. The V call is TRBV7-2, the J call TRBJ1-6, with D possibly TRBD1 on 6 matching bases. Germline lookup yields CDR1 SGHTA and CDR2 FQGNSA. Trimming stripped 4 bases from V and 10 bases from J, with 14 bases between. There are 14 residues in the CDR3. The CDR3 here is CASSSQGGKSPLHF. The sequenced CDR3 bases are TGTGCCAGCAGCTCACAGGGAGGGAAGTCACCC.

This clone has ten or more counts. The CDR3 is cut off 3 residues early in the read; its end comes from the germline J gene. This chain uses TRBV19 with TRBJ1-2; D is perhaps TRBD1 (6 bases). The germline gives CDR1 LNHDA, CDR2 SQIVND (reference sequence). V lost 3 bases and J 6 bases, leaving 11 bases between the germline ends. CDR3 length: 13 residues. The DNA read from the CDR3 is TGTGCCAGTAGTATTCGAACAGGGAATGGC. Translating gives CASSIRTGNG. The full-length CDR3 reads as CASSIRTGNGYTF.

This clone was observed a few times. The read halts 3 residues ahead of the CDR3 end, with the missing end drawn from the germline J gene. The chain is built from TRBV7-2 and TRBJ2-1; TRBD1 or TRBD2 may be the D gene (6 bases each). The germline gives CDR1 SGHTA, CDR2 FQGNSA. The CDR3 length is 13 residues. V was shortened by 7 bases and J by 9 bases, with 16 bases between the two germline ends. The covered CDR3 bases are TGTGCCAGCACCCCACAGGGAGGAGGTGAG. Amino acid sequence: CASTPQGGGE. The CDR3 as a whole reads CASTPQGGGEQFF. Using reference TRBV7-2 and TRBJ2-1 for the parts outside the CDR3, the full variable domain is GAGVSQSPSNKVTEKGKDVELRCDPISGHTALYWYRQSLGQGLEFLIYFQGNSAPDKSGLPSDRFSAERTGGSVSTLTIQRTQQEDSAVYLCASTPQGGGEQFFGPGTRLTVL.

This clone occurred a few times. Read data end 3 residues before the CDR3 end; the end is taken from the germline J gene. The chain joins TRBV19 to TRBJ1-3, with D hard to call. Germline V gene lookup returns CDR1 LNHDA and CDR2 SQIVND (reference sequence). This CDR3 region has 18 residues. The V end was cut by 6 bases, the J end by 0 bases, with 21 bases between. This chain's CDR3 is CASRMGRVGMSSGNTIYF. Partial CDR3 DNA: TGTGCCAGTAGGATGGGTCGGGTCGGCATGAGCTCTGGAAACACC.

Of note for this clone: The CDR3 end lies 3 residues beyond the end of the read and is filled in from the germline J gene. The chain has TRBV7-9 and TRBJ1-6; D remains unclear. The V end was cut by 1 base, the J end by 5 bases, with 9 bases between. CDR3 length: 15 amino acids. Germline CDR1 and CDR2: SEHNR and FQNEAQ (reference sequence). The CDR3 DNA, read in part, is TGTGCCAGCAGCTTAGGGGCCAAGAATAATTCACCC. It specifies CASSLGAKNNSP. The full CDR3 protein is CASSLGAKNNSPLHF.

This clone showed up many times. The read falls 3 residues short of the CDR3 end, and the missing part is taken from the germline J gene. The gene calls are TRBV30 and TRBJ1-1, with TRBD1 matching over 9 bases. Germline values: CDR1 GTSNPN, CDR2 SVGIG (reference sequence). The V and J ends lost 5 bases and 4 bases, in that order; junction bases with no gene match: 11. CDR3 size: 15 residues. The covered CDR3 bases are TGTGCCTGGGGCGACGGGACAGGGAAAGGCACTGAA. It is translated as CAWGDGTGKGTE. The CDR3 reads in full as CAWGDGTGKGTEAFF.

Comments on this clone: From the germline J gene comes the end of the CDR3, since the read stops 3 residues before it. The chain is built from TRBV5-6 and TRBJ2-7; D may be TRBD2 (7 bases). V was shortened by 0 bases and J by 3 bases, with 13 bases between the two germline ends. The CDR3 has 15 amino acids. Germline CDR1 and CDR2: SGHDT and YYEEEE. This chain's CDR3 is CASSLDPGGHYEQYF. The DNA read from the CDR3 is TGTGCCAGCAGCTTGGACCCGGGGGGCCACTACGAG. Full variable domain (remainder filled in from reference TRBV5-6 and TRBJ2-7): DAGVTQSPTHLIKTRGQQVTLRCSPKSGHDTVSWYQQALGQGPQFIFQYYEEEERQRGNFPDRFSGHQFPNYSSELNVNALLLGDSALYLCASSLDPGGHYEQYFGPGTRLTVT.

Remarks on this clone: The CDR3 is cut off 3 residues early in the read; its end comes from the germline J gene. This chain links TRBV7-6 with TRBJ1-5; D unresolved. The CDR3 is made up of 15 amino acids. Germline-derived CDR1 and CDR2 are SGHVS and FNYEAQ. Trimming stripped 5 bases from V and 2 bases from J, with 13 bases between. The CDR3 reads CASSQDDNRNQPQHF. The DNA read from the CDR3 is TGTGCCAGCAGCCAAGACGACAACCGCAATCAGCCC.

This clone was picked up a small number of times. Coverage ceases 3 residues before the CDR3 finishes, and the germline J gene fills in the end. The chain is built from TRBV18 and TRBJ2-7; 7 nucleotides match TRBD1. With V trimmed by 2 bases and J by 2 bases, 9 bases remained unmatched. This CDR3 has 16 amino acids. Germline CDR1 and CDR2: KGHSH and LQKENI. Incomplete CDR3 DNA: TGTGCCAGCTCACCAAGGGGGCCCACAGGGACCTACGAG. The encoded protein is CASSPRGPTGTYE. The full CDR3 protein reads CASSPRGPTGTYEQYF.

This clone was observed at least ten times. The read terminates 3 residues before the CDR3 end, so the remaining end is supplied by the germline J gene. This chain joins TRBV20-1 and TRBJ2-7; no firm D call. The V gene's germline CDR1 is DFQATT and CDR2 SNEGSKA (reference sequence). V was trimmed by 6 bases and J by 3 bases, leaving 12 bases between them. CDR3 length: 12 residues. CDR3 bases read: TGCAGTGCCATGACTGTCCTCTACGAG. This gives the protein CSAMTVLYE. The entire CDR3 protein reads CSAMTVLYEQYF.

As to this clone: Read sequence stops 3 residues before the CDR3 end, and the germline J gene provides the missing end. The J gene is TRBJ1-1, the V gene TRBV20-1; TRBD1 aligns across 8 bases. There are 17 residues in the CDR3. The trim removed 0 bases at V and 5 bases at J, leaving 14 bases unmatched. From germline, CDR1 is DFQATT and CDR2 SNEGSKA (reference sequence). CDR3 DNA (partial): TGCAGTGCTAGAGATCCCCGTACAGGGGGGTTTCAAACTGAA. Protein product: CSARDPRTGGFQTE. The whole CDR3 reads CSARDPRTGGFQTEAFF.

This clone has ten or more counts. The read comes to an end 3 residues before the CDR3 does, leaving the germline J gene to fill in the end. The chain employs TRBV5-1 and TRBJ2-7; 8 bases match TRBD1. J gave up 2 bases and V 1 base, and 2 bases lay outside the gene matches. CDR1 is SGHRS, CDR2 YFSETQ, per germline. The CDR3 extends over 14 amino acids. CDR3 sequence reads: CASSLRTGPYEQYF. Incomplete CDR3 DNA: TGCGCCAGCAGCTTGAGGACAGGGCCCTACGAG.

This clone came up many times. The CDR3 extends 3 residues past the end of the read, so its final part is completed from the germline J gene. The chain has TRBV9 and TRBJ2-5, with 9 bases that match TRBD2. Germline values: CDR1 SGDLS, CDR2 YYNGEE. The junction had 5 bases not matched to a gene; V was cut back by 1 base and J by 4 bases. The CDR3 has 15 residues. Incomplete CDR3 DNA: TGTGCCAGCAGCGTAACAGCGGGGGGATCAGAGACC. Its protein is CASSVTAGGSET. The whole CDR3 protein is CASSVTAGGSETQYF.

In the case of this clone: Read data end 3 residues before the CDR3 end; the end is taken from the germline J gene. The chain recombines TRBV19 with TRBJ2-1, with 7 bases identical to TRBD2. Germline values: CDR1 LNHDA, CDR2 SQIVND (reference sequence). The CDR3 is 15 amino acids. V trimming: 3 bases; J trimming: 2 bases; junction bases outside the gene matches: 4. Incomplete CDR3 DNA: TGTGCCAGTAGTATCGGGGGGAGCGCCTACAATGAG. This codes for CASSIGGSAYNE. From start to end, the CDR3 is CASSIGGSAYNEQFF.